These 21 T cell receptor beta chains share one sample of origin, sequenced in a study of T-cell memory formation after mild COVID-19. TCRdb itself ran the 5' RACE reads through MiXCR, one entry per CDR3 protein. The data hold approximately 230,000 distinct CDR3 sequences, with roughly 15% observed a single time. The sequencing input was PBMCs or a T cell subset sorted from them (not recorded which). All receptors derive from a young man who had mild COVID-19 (a few samples of this study predate the infection). Cell type and time point are not known.

This clonotype was counted between two and nine times. The chain is built from TRBV5-1 and TRBJ2-6; TRBD1 is a possible D gene (5 bases). The length of the CDR3 is 15 residues. Per the germline V gene, CDR1 is SGHRS and CDR2 is YFSETQ. Trimming left V 4 bases short and J 1 base short, with 9 bases between. CDR3 DNA: TGCGCCAGCAGCCCCCCAGGGTCTGGGGCCAACGTCCTGACTTTC. Its translation is CASSPPGSGANVLTF.

This clonotype was counted many times. This chain connects TRBV7-2 to TRBJ2-1; D unclear. The CDR3 loop spans 12 amino acids. The ends were cut back, 2 bases at V and 8 bases at J, with 7 bases in the middle. From germline, CDR1 is SGHTA and CDR2 FQGNSA. This CDR3 is CASSLSTYEQFF. In DNA, the CDR3 is TGTGCCAGCAGCTTATCTACCTATGAGCAGTTCTTC.

This clonotype was picked up a small number of times. This chain connects TRBV18 to TRBJ1-1; D uncertain. The CDR3 has 13 amino acids. The V gene's germline CDR1 is KGHSH and CDR2 LQKENI. V was trimmed by 3 bases and J by 2 bases, leaving 7 bases between them. The CDR3 here is CASSPRDNTEAFF. DNA of the CDR3: TGTGCCAGCTCACCGAGGGATAACACTGAAGCTTTCTTT.

This sequence joins TRBV2 and TRBJ2-1; 13 bases are a match to TRBD2. The germline V gene encodes CDR1 SNHLY and CDR2 FYNNEI. Unmatched junction bases numbered 14, after V lost 6 bases and J lost 12 bases. This CDR3 region has 16 residues. CDR3 sequence: CASSVLRGLAGAWQFF. In DNA form, the CDR3 reads TGTGCCAGCAGCGTCCTCCGCGGACTAGCGGGGGCCTGGCAGTTCTTC.

This clonotype has a handful of counts. The CDR3 region is CASSYSKPDTQYF. The CDR3 DNA sequence: TGTGCCAGCAGTTACTCCAAGCCAGATACGCAGTATTTT. The chain couples TRBV6-2 or TRBV6-3 to TRBJ2-3, with unresolved D. The V gene's germline CDR1 is MNHEY and CDR2 SVGEGT. The V gene lost 0 bases and the J gene lost 4 bases, with 5 bases spanning the gap. This CDR3 region has 13 residues.

The sample holds a few counts of this clonotype. The chain carries TRBV7-2 and TRBJ2-1, with D perhaps TRBD2 (5 bases). Germline CDR1 is SGHTA and CDR2 is FQGNSA. This CDR3 contains 16 residues. V was clipped by 6 bases and J by 6 bases, with 21 bases between them. CDR3 region: CASRSRPGPEGNEQFF. The CDR3 DNA is TGTGCCAGCAGGTCCCGTCCCGGGCCCGAGGGCAATGAGCAGTTCTTC.

The chain employs TRBV5-1 and TRBJ1-5; unclear D gene. Trimming cost V 4 bases and J 5 bases, with 10 bases left between them. The germline V gene has CDR1 SGHRS and CDR2 YFSETQ. This CDR3 has 13 residues. The CDR3, as DNA: TGCGCCAGCAGCATTGACGGAGATCAGCCCCAGCATTTT. Protein product: CASSIDGDQPQHF.

Sample share makes this clonotype medium-sized. CDR3 sequence (DNA): TGTGCCAGCAGCTCCTCTCGGGGGGGAAGCGGGGAGCTGTTTTTT. Its translation is CASSSSRGGSGELFF. The chain uses TRBV7-3 and TRBJ2-2, with 8 nucleotides matching TRBD2. The CDR3 is made up of 15 amino acids. Trimming took 4 bases from V and 7 from J; bases not matched to a gene: 8. Germline CDR1 reads SGHTA; CDR2 reads FQGTGA.

The chain couples TRBV9 to TRBJ1-2; the match to TRBD1 covers 8 bases. The V segment lost 3 bases and the J segment 4 bases; nucleotides outside the gene matches: 11. The CDR3 sequence is 16 residues long. CDR1 SGDLS and CDR2 YYNGEE come from the germline V gene. Here the CDR3 DNA reads TGTGCCAGCAGCGCGCCCAAGGGACAGGCCAGCTATGGCTACACCTTC. Translated: CASSAPKGQASYGYTF.

The chain recombines TRBV4-3 with TRBJ2-5; no clear D. Germline CDR1 LGHNA, CDR2 YSLEER. The CDR3 consists of 14 residues. V was trimmed by 0 bases and J by 5 bases, leaving 10 bases between them. The CDR3 coding sequence is TGCGCCAGCAGCCAAGATGCTAGTCTTGAGACCCAGTACTTC. It encodes CASSQDASLETQYF.

This chain links TRBV7-2 with TRBJ2-4; D gene unclear. The CDR3 has 13 residues. Trimming removed 6 bases at V and 0 bases at J, with 6 bases between. Looked up from germline, CDR1 is SGHTA and CDR2 is FQGNSA. The CDR3: CASRGIAKNIQYF. In DNA form, the CDR3 reads TGTGCCAGCAGGGGGATAGCCAAAAACATTCAGTACTTC.

The chain's CDR3 is CASSDLGRSTSPLHF. The CDR3 region has the DNA TGTGCCAGCAGTGATTTGGGCCGGTCAACTTCACCCCTCCACTTT. The chain recombines TRBV2 with TRBJ1-6; D is uncertain. The germline gives CDR1 SNHLY, CDR2 FYNNEI. V lost 3 bases and J lost 9, with 15 bases in between. This CDR3 region has 15 residues.

The V gene is TRBV7-3, the J gene TRBJ2-3, with 11 bases identical to TRBD2. Trimming took 7 bases from V and 4 from J; bases not matched to a gene: 7. This CDR3 comprises 15 residues. Germline V gives CDR1 SGHTA, CDR2 FQGTGA. CDR3 bases: TGTGCCAGCACAATTAGCGGGGGGGCCGCAGATACGCAGTATTTT. This codes for CASTISGGAADTQYF.

The chain couples TRBV7-9 to TRBJ1-4; D gene ambiguous. The germline V and J ends were trimmed by 4 bases and 8 bases, with 11 bases remaining between them. Germline V CDR1 and CDR2: SEHNR, FQNEAQ (reference sequence). CDR3 length equals 13 residues. For the CDR3, the DNA is TGTGCCAGCAGCTGGGTTTTAGGAGAAAAACTGTTTTTT. Protein sequence: CASSWVLGEKLFF.

This clonotype was counted many times. The chain recombines TRBV7-2 with TRBJ2-7, with D perhaps TRBD2 (6 bases). From germline, CDR1 is SGHTA and CDR2 FQGNSA. The CDR3 extends over 13 amino acids. The V end lost 6 bases, the J end lost 3 bases, and 12 bases lay between the germline ends. The CDR3 bases are TGTGCCAGCAGTAGAATGCGGGACTACGAGCAGTACGTC. Translated, it gives CASSRMRDYEQYV.

This clonotype was seen only a few times. This chain uses TRBV7-2 with TRBJ1-1; D gene unclear. With 1 base removed from V and 6 bases from J, the gap between germline ends came to 15 bases. The CDR3 is 15 residues long. Germline values: CDR1 SGHTA, CDR2 FQGNSA. CDR3 amino acids: CASSLVSSSRAEAFF. The CDR3 coding sequence is TGTGCCAGCAGCTTAGTTTCCAGTTCGAGGGCTGAAGCTTTCTTT.

This clonotype was picked up a small number of times. The rearrangement uses TRBV3-1 and TRBJ1-2, with D possibly TRBD1 on 5 matching bases. V lost 3 bases to trimming and J lost 4 bases, with 12 bases between them. This CDR3 region has 14 residues. CDR1 is LGHDT, CDR2 YNNKEL, per germline (reference sequence). This chain's CDR3 is CASSQLGEIYGYTF. In DNA form, the CDR3 reads TGTGCCAGCAGCCAGTTGGGGGAGATCTATGGCTACACCTTC.

This clonotype was found many times. The rearrangement joins TRBV6-6 to TRBJ2-7, with TRBD1 identical over 8 bases. This CDR3 is 14 amino acids long. Germline V gives CDR1 MNHNY, CDR2 SVGAGI (reference sequence). V lost 9 bases to trimming and J lost 1 base; unmatched junction nucleotides: 8. The CDR3 reads CASSDRGVSYEQYF. The CDR3 coding sequence is TGTGCCAGTTCAGACAGGGGTGTTTCCTACGAGCAGTACTTC.

This clonotype came up many times. The chain has TRBV12-3 or TRBV12-4 and TRBJ2-2; D ambiguous. Between the trimmed V and J ends, which lost 1 base and 3 bases, there was a span of 6 bases. The CDR3 is 14 amino acids. CDR3 sequence reads: CASSLDSYTGELFF. As DNA, the CDR3 is TGTGCCAGCAGTTTAGACAGCTACACCGGGGAGCTGTTTTTT.

This clonotype was seen more than once but under ten times. CDR3 loop: CSARDPRQSLYEQYF. The CDR3 nucleotides are TGCAGTGCTAGAGATCCTAGACAGAGCTTATACGAGCAGTACTTC. The chain combines TRBV20-1 with TRBJ2-7; D might be TRBD1 (5 bases). V was pared by 0 bases and J by 4 bases, with 16 bases between. Germline V gives CDR1 DFQATT, CDR2 SNEGSKA (reference sequence). The CDR3 is 15 amino acids.

The chain is built from TRBV20-1 and TRBJ2-2; D assignment may be TRBD1 or TRBD2 (5 bases each). Between the trimmed V and J ends, which lost 2 bases and 2 bases, there was a span of 15 bases. The CDR3 is made up of 16 amino acids. The germline gives CDR1 DFQATT, CDR2 SNEGSKA (reference sequence). The CDR3 coding sequence is TGCAGTGCTAGATGGCGGGCAGGGCTTAACACCGGGGAGCTGTTTTTT. This gives the protein CSARWRAGLNTGELFF.